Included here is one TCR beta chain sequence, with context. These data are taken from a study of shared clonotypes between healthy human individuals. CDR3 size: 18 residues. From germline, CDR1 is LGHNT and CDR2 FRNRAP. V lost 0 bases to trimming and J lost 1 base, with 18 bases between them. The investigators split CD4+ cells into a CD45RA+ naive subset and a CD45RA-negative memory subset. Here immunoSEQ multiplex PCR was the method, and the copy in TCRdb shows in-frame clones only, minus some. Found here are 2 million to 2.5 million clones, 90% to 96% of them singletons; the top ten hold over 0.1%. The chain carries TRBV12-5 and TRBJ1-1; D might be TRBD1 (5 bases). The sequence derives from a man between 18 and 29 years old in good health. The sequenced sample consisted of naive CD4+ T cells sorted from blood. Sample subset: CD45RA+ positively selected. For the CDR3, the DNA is TGTGCTAGTGGTTTGGTATTAAAAGGAGGGGCTACGAACACTGAAGCTTTCTTT. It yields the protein CASGLVLKGGATNTEAFF.